A selection of T cell receptor beta chains follows, all from one sample in a study of radiotherapy plus CTLA-4 blockade in lung cancer. The method was immunoSEQ multiplex PCR; TCRdb's version includes in-frame clones alone and lacks a portion of them. The sample lists roughly 66,000 clones; about 83% were seen once. Specimen: peripheral blood, collected from a patient treated with radiotherapy plus ipilimumab. These receptors were taken from a human donor with non-small cell lung cancer who had a partial response to radiotherapy plus ipilimumab. Each CDR3 is given with its conserved first and last residue. The D gene is left open where the match is weak. Where a row states a size, it is once, few, many or the class of an expanded clone; other rows omit it.

14 | TRBD1 | NA | TRBJ2-7 | TRBV9 | TGTGCCAGCAGCGTAGCGGGACAGTTCTACGAGCAGTACTTC | CASSVAGQFYEQYF
15 | TRBD1 | NA | TRBJ2-3 | TRBV27 | TGTGCCAGCAGGATTGGGGGGACAGGCGGAGATACGCAGTATTTT | CASRIGGTGGDTQYF
13 | TRBD1 | NA | TRBJ2-4 | TRBV18 | TGTGCCAGCTCACCACCCGGGACAGCCTATCAGTACTTC | CASSPPGTAYQYF
13 | NA | NA | TRBJ2-3 | TRBV6-5 | TGTGCCAGCGAGCGGAAAGAAACGGATACGCAGTATTTT | CASERKETDTQYF
15 | TRBD2 | NA | TRBJ2-7 | TRBV4-1 | TGCGCCAGCAGCCATGGACTAGCGGAGTCCTACGAGCAGTACTTC | CASSHGLAESYEQYF
15 | TRBD2 | NA | TRBJ2-1 | TRBV7-9 | TGTGCCAGCAGCTTCGGACTAGCGGGAGAGTTTGAGCAGTTCTTC | CASSFGLAGEFEQFF
13 | NA | NA | TRBJ2-5 | TRBV29-1 | TGCAGCGCCGACAGATTTAACGGGGAGACCCAGTACTTC | CSADRFNGETQYF
16 | NA | NA | TRBJ2-1 | TRBV5-1 | TGCGCCAGCAGCTTGGGGGCAGGGGACACCTACAATGAGCAGTTCTTC | CASSLGAGDTYNEQFF
16 | TRBD2 | NA | TRBJ2-7 | TRBV18 | TGTGCCAGCTCATCATCTCTAGCGGGAGGGTCCTACGAGCAGTACTTC | CASSSSLAGGSYEQYF
13 | NA | NA | TRBJ2-7 | TRBV10-1 | TGCGCCAGCAGCCCCCGGGAGTCGTATGAGCAGTACTTC | CASSPRESYEQYF
16 | TRBD1 | NA | TRBJ2-3 | TRBV4-1 | TGCGCCAGCAGCCCCGAAAAGACAGGGTACACAGATACGCAGTATTTT | CASSPEKTGYTDTQYF
14 | TRBD2 | NA | TRBJ2-5 | TRBV5-6 | TGTGCCAGCAGCTGGACTAGCGGGCAAGAGACCCAGTACTTC | CASSWTSGQETQYF
15 | TRBD2 | NA | TRBJ2-1 | TRBV12-5 | TGTGCTAGTGGTCGGGGGGGGCTCTCCTACAATGAGCAGTTCTTC | CASGRGGLSYNEQFF
15 | TRBD2 | NA | TRBJ2-3 | TRBV2 | TGTGCCAGCAGGAAGACTAGCGGGTTCACAGATACGCAGTATTTT | CASRKTSGFTDTQYF
15 | NA | NA | TRBJ2-5 | TRBV27 | TGTGCCAGCAGTTTATATCTTCAGATACAAGAGACCCAGTACTTC | CASSLYLQIQETQYF
13 | NA | NA | TRBJ2-7 | TRBV27 | TGTGCCAGCAGTTTACGCCAGTCCTACGAGCAGTACTTC | CASSLRQSYEQYF
14 | NA | NA | TRBJ2-7 | TRBV6-1 | TGTGCCAGCAGTTTGGACTACTCCACCTACGAGCAGTACTTC | CASSLDYSTYEQYF
15 | TRBD1 | NA | TRBJ1-1 | TRBV11-2 | TGTGCCAGCAGCTTACACGCAGGGGGTAACACTGAAGCTTTCTTT | CASSLHAGGNTEAFF
15 | NA | NA | TRBJ1-4 | TRBV7-6 | TGTGCCAGCAGCTTATCAGAAGCAACTAATGAAAAACTGTTTTTT | CASSLSEATNEKLFF
15 | NA | NA | TRBJ2-7 | TRBV28 | TGTGCCAGCAGCGAGAGGGGGACCGCTTTTTACGAGCAGTACTTC | CASSERGTAFYEQYF
16 | NA | once | TRBJ1-3 | TRBV7-6 | TGTGCCAGCAGCTTGAGTGGGCGCTTCTCTGGAAACACCATATATTTT | CASSLSGRFSGNTIYF
15 | NA | NA | TRBJ2-7 | TRBV12-2 | TGTGCAAGTCGCGTAAGGGACAGGAGCTCCTACGAGCAGTACTTC | CASRVRDRSSYEQYF
16 | TRBD2 | once | TRBJ2-7 | TRBV19 | TGTGCCAGTAGTATAGGAGGGCGACTAGCCACCTACGAGCAGTACTTC | CASSIGGRLATYEQYF
12 | NA | NA | TRBJ2-3 | TRBV18 | TGTGCCAGCTCGCAAAGGGGGGATACGCAGTATTTT | CASSQRGDTQYF
13 | NA | NA | TRBJ1-1 | TRBV21-1 | TGTGCCAGCAGCAGTACACCGAACACTGAAGCTTTCTTT | CASSSTPNTEAFF
14 | NA | NA | TRBJ2-7 | TRBV6-1 | TGTGCCAGCAGTGAGCGGCGGCAGGGAGGCGAGCAGTACTTC | CASSERRQGGEQYF
12 | NA | NA | TRBJ2-7 | TRBV6-6 | TGTGCCAGCAGTTTCGGGTCGTACGAGCAGTACTTC | CASSFGSYEQYF
13 | TRBD1 | NA | TRBJ1-5 | TRBV6-6 | TGTGCCAGCAGAGACAGGGGTGGGCAGCCCCAGCATTTT | CASRDRGGQPQHF
11 | NA | NA | TRBJ2-1 | TRBV30 | TGTGCCTGGGAGCAGGGGGGAGTGCAGTTCTTC | CAWEQGGVQFF
15 | TRBD2 | once | TRBJ2-3 | TRBV30 | TGTGCCTGGAGTCGGACTAGCGCACTCACAGATACGCAGTATTTT | CAWSRTSALTDTQYF
16 | TRBD2 | once | TRBJ2-3 | TRBV28 | TGTGCCAGCAGTACTAGCGGGAGGGCCGGCACAGATACGCAGTATTTT | CASSTSGRAGTDTQYF
14 | TRBD1 | NA | TRBJ2-1 | TRBV29-1 | TGCAGCGTTGTTCCGGGACAGGGTATGGATGAGCAGTTCTTC | CSVVPGQGMDEQFF
13 | NA | NA | TRBJ2-1 | TRBV18 | TGTGCCAGCTCACCAGGACAGTTCAATGAGCAGTTCTTC | CASSPGQFNEQFF
16 | NA | NA | TRBJ2-5 | TRBV5-1 | TGCGCCAGCAGCTTGGCCACGGGAGAGGGCCAAGAGACCCAGTACTTC | CASSLATGEGQETQYF
14 | TRBD1 | NA | TRBJ2-7 | TRBV15 | TGTGCCACCACCTTAGGACAGGGGGCGTACGAGCAGTACTTC | CATTLGQGAYEQYF